This entry lists 18 T cell receptor beta chains sequenced from one sample in a study of cytomegalovirus exposure and HLA in healthy donors. Profiling relied on immunoSEQ multiplex PCR, and the TCRdb table lists in-frame clones only, not all of them. The table has about 98,000 clones, less than 90% seen once. Material: PBMCs. The receptors originated from a man aged 18 to 29 in good health and CMV-seropositive.

This clone was seen only once. V usage is TRBV4-1 and J usage is TRBJ1-3; 7 bases are shared with TRBD1. The V and J ends lost 0 bases and 3 bases, in that order; junction bases with no gene match: 5. This CDR3 is built from 16 residues. From germline, CDR1 is MGHRA and CDR2 YSYEKL. The CDR3 loop reads CASSQEPQGVGNTIYF. CDR3 in DNA: TGCGCCAGCAGCCAAGAGCCCCAGGGGGTTGGAAACACCATATATTTT.

By share of the sample, this clone is medium-sized. V gene TRBV7-6 combines with J gene TRBJ2-5, with D uncertain. The CDR3 is 11 amino acids. The germline CDR1 and CDR2 sequences are SGHVS and FNYEAQ. Trimming removed 5 bases from V and 4 bases from J, with 5 bases in between. CDR3 nucleotide sequence: TGTGCCAGCAGCCCAGGAGAGACCCAGTACTTC. This translates into CASSPGETQYF.

This clone was seen more than once but under ten times. The chain joins TRBV7-6 to TRBJ1-1, with TRBD1 matching 7 bases. The trim removed 1 base at V and 6 bases at J, leaving 14 bases unmatched. This CDR3 is 17 amino acids long. CDR1 and CDR2 from the germline V gene are SGHVS and FNYEAQ. CDR3 DNA sequence: TGTGCCAGCAGCTTAGAGGTCGCGGTGGAGGGGGCTTCTGAAGCTTTCTTT. Translation: CASSLEVAVEGASEAFF. The full variable domain, rest sourced from reference TRBV7-6 and TRBJ1-1, is GAGVSQSPRYKVTKRGQDVALRCDPISGHVSLYWYRQALGQGPEFLTYFNYEAQQDKSGLPNDRFSAERPEGSISTLTIQRTEQRDSAMYRCASSLEVAVEGASEAFFGQGTRLTVV.

This chain joins TRBV18 and TRBJ2-2; tentatively, D is TRBD2 (6 bases). The CDR3 spans 13 residues. V was trimmed by 0 bases and J by 7 bases, leaving 6 bases between them. Germline V gene sequence: CDR1 KGHSH, CDR2 LQKENI. Here the CDR3 reads CASSPPEGGELFF. In DNA, the CDR3 is TGTGCCAGCTCACCACCGGAGGGCGGGGAGCTGTTTTTT.

The J gene is TRBJ1-1, the V gene TRBV21-1; the table names TRBD1, a call not compared with the DNA. TRBV21-1 is classified as a pseudogene. CDR3 length equals 14 residues. Here the CDR3 reads CASSKTGGNTEAFF. The CDR3 DNA reads TGTGCCAGCAGCAAGACAGGGGGAAACACTGAAGCTTTCTTT.

V and J are TRBV4-3 and TRBJ2-7; tentatively, D is TRBD1 (5 bases). CDR3 length: 14 residues. With 0 bases removed from V and 5 bases from J, the gap between germline ends came to 11 bases. Germline-derived CDR1 and CDR2 are LGHNA and YSLEER. The CDR3 here is CASSQDQGSNEQYF. CDR3 nucleotides: TGCGCCAGCAGCCAAGATCAGGGTTCAAACGAGCAGTACTTC.

The chain has TRBV29-1 and TRBJ2-7, with D perhaps matching TRBD2 (5 bases). The ends were cut back, 4 bases at V and 5 bases at J, with 12 bases in the middle. Germline CDR1 SQVTM, CDR2 ANQGSEA. The CDR3 is 12 residues long. The CDR3 region has the DNA TGCAGCGTTGGGCAGCGGATCCACGAGCAGTACTTC. As protein: CSVGQRIHEQYF.

This clone was observed once. The CDR3 reads CASSFVGGIRTSGGSYEQYF. In nucleotides, the CDR3 is TGTGCCAGCAGCTTCGTGGGAGGGATTAGGACTAGCGGGGGGTCCTACGAGCAGTACTTC. This sequence joins TRBV13 and TRBJ2-7; 14 bases agree with TRBD2. Germline V gene data show CDR1 as PRHDT and CDR2 as FYEKMQ (reference sequence). The J segment lost 1 base and the V segment lost 3 bases, leaving 14 bases of the junction unmatched. The CDR3 sequence is 20 residues long.

The chain joins TRBV15 to TRBJ2-7, with 7 bases aligning to TRBD1. Germline V gene sequence: CDR1 LNHNV, CDR2 YYDKDF (reference sequence). V dropped 5 bases and J dropped 2; count of bases not matched to a gene: 6. CDR3 length: 14 amino acids. As DNA, the CDR3 is TGTGCCACCAGCTTGGGACAGCCAGCCTACGAGCAGTACTTC. Its protein is CATSLGQPAYEQYF.

The chain employs TRBV2 and TRBJ1-4; D may be TRBD1 (5 bases). This CDR3 contains 15 residues. The V gene lost 3 bases and the J gene lost 6 bases, with 14 bases spanning the gap. Germline assignment: CDR1 SNHLY and CDR2 FYNNEI. For the CDR3, the DNA is TGTGCCAGCAGTGACCTTGGGACTATAGATGAAAAACTGTTTTTT. This sequence encodes CASSDLGTIDEKLFF. Variable domain in full (rest from reference TRBV2 and TRBJ1-4): EPEVTQTPSHQVTQMGQEVILRCVPISNHLYFYWYRQILGQKVEFLVSFYNNEISEKSEIFDDQFSVERPDGSNFTLKIRSTKLEDSAMYFCASSDLGTIDEKLFFGSGTQLSVL.

The chain carries TRBV28 and TRBJ2-3; 10 nucleotides agree with TRBD2. The trim removed 5 bases at V and 2 bases at J, leaving 7 bases unmatched. There are 16 residues in the CDR3. CDR1 and CDR2 from the germline V gene are MDHEN and SYDVKM. CDR3 nucleotides: TGTGCCAGCAGTACACTAGCGGGACGCCTCACAGATACGCAGTATTTT. Translating it yields CASSTLAGRLTDTQYF.

CDR3 sequence reads: CASSEPGLAVVEQYF. In nucleotides, the CDR3 is TGTGCCAGCAGTGAACCGGGACTAGCGGTTGTCGAGCAGTACTTC. The chain uses TRBV6-1 and TRBJ2-7, with 11 bases matching TRBD2. V shed 2 bases, J shed 6 bases, and the junction held 6 bases outside the gene matches. The CDR3 consists of 15 residues. Germline lookup yields CDR1 MNHNS and CDR2 SASEGT.

This CDR3 is CASSLDREAGNTIYF. The DNA of the CDR3 is TGTGCCAGCTCACTGGACAGGGAGGCCGGAAACACCATATATTTT. The rearrangement links TRBV18 to TRBJ1-3; the match to TRBD1 covers 8 bases. Looked up from germline, CDR1 is KGHSH and CDR2 is LQKENI. With V trimmed by 4 bases and J by 4 bases, 6 bases remained unmatched. This CDR3 spans 15 amino acids.

The chain links TRBV4-2 to TRBJ2-2; no clear D. V dropped 1 base and J dropped 4 bases, with 10 bases sitting between them. Germline loops: CDR1 LGHNA, CDR2 YNFKEQ. CDR3 size: 15 residues. The CDR3 region is CASSQALVVTGELFF. The CDR3 DNA reads as TGTGCCAGCAGCCAAGCTTTAGTGGTCACCGGGGAGCTGTTTTTT.

This chain uses TRBV20-1 with TRBJ1-2; D remains unclear. The CDR3 sequence is 11 residues long. Deletions cut 6 bases from V and 3 bases from J, with 8 bases between. Germline CDR1 DFQATT, CDR2 SNEGSKA (reference sequence). The CDR3 DNA follows: TGCAGTGCGCCTCGGGACTATGGCTACACCTTC. Translation gives CSAPRDYGYTF.

The rearrangement links TRBV7-3 to TRBJ2-3, with 10 bases fitting TRBD2. In germline, CDR1 is SGHTA, CDR2 FQGTGA. V lost 6 bases to trimming and J lost 5 bases; unmatched junction nucleotides: 2. This CDR3 is built from 13 residues. The CDR3 spells CASSIAGGDTQYF. CDR3 coding DNA: TGTGCCAGCAGTATAGCGGGAGGAGATACGCAGTATTTT.

The chain links TRBV5-4 to TRBJ2-5; 12 bases are a match to TRBD2. This CDR3 has 16 amino acids. V shed 1 base and J 4 bases; nucleotides not matched to a gene: 5. Per germline, CDR1 SGHNT and CDR2 YYREEE (reference sequence). The CDR3 region is CASSLRSSGRVETQYF. Here the CDR3 DNA reads TGTGCCAGCAGCTTGCGGTCTAGCGGGAGGGTAGAGACCCAGTACTTC.

The chain is built from TRBV28 and TRBJ1-2; D not certain. The CDR3 spans 13 residues. V was trimmed by 4 bases and J by 5 bases, leaving 11 bases between them. Germline V gene lookup returns CDR1 MDHEN and CDR2 SYDVKM. CDR3 residues: CASSYGEGYGYTF. As DNA, the CDR3 is TGTGCCAGCAGTTACGGGGAAGGATATGGCTACACCTTC.